Below are 26 T cell receptor beta chains sequenced from a single sample in a study of cytomegalovirus exposure and HLA in healthy donors. 60 Vbeta and 13 Jbeta primers were used in PCR. Measured with immunoSEQ multiplex PCR; TCRdb has only the in-frame clones, and not every one. The table lists more than 150,000 clones, almost 85% of them singletons. Sequencing was done on a sample of PBMCs. The receptors here all came from a boy younger than 18 in good health and CMV-seronegative.

This chain connects TRBV5-1 to TRBJ2-7, with 10 nucleotides matching TRBD1. V shed 1 base, J shed 2 bases, and the junction held 6 bases outside the gene matches. Looked up from germline, CDR1 is SGHRS and CDR2 is YFSETQ. CDR3 length: 16 amino acids. CDR3 region: CASSLTRQGAPYEQYF. The CDR3 region has the DNA TGCGCCAGCAGCTTGACGCGACAGGGGGCCCCCTACGAGCAGTACTTC.

This clone was seen only once. The chain links TRBV7-9 to TRBJ2-1; D gene unclear. Deletions cut 4 bases from V and 6 bases from J, with 19 bases between. The CDR3 loop spans 16 amino acids. Looked up from germline, CDR1 is SEHNR and CDR2 is FQNEAQ (reference sequence). For the CDR3, the DNA is TGTGCCAGCAGCTCGCGGTCTCTATCTTATGGCAATGAGCAGTTCTTC. Its translation is CASSSRSLSYGNEQFF.

This sequence joins TRBV18 and TRBJ1-5, with D unresolved. V dropped 2 bases and J dropped 1 base, with 18 bases sitting between them. CDR3 length: 18 amino acids. Germline V gene sequence: CDR1 KGHSH, CDR2 LQKENI. The CDR3 here is CASSPLPPAQVSNQPQHF. CDR3 nucleotides: TGTGCCAGCTCACCATTACCGCCAGCTCAGGTCAGCAATCAGCCCCAGCATTTT.

The sample holds one count of this clone. The chain joins TRBV13 to TRBJ2-3; 12 bases fit TRBD2. The V and J ends lost 4 bases and 4 bases, in that order; junction bases with no gene match: 12. The CDR3 consists of 18 residues. The germline gives CDR1 PRHDT, CDR2 FYEKMQ (reference sequence). The CDR3 DNA reads TGTGCCAGCAGCTCGCATTCACCGACTAGCGGGAGCGCAGATACGCAGTATTTT. It codes for CASSSHSPTSGSADTQYF.

The chain combines TRBV5-1 with TRBJ1-1; 7 bases are a match to TRBD1. The V gene end was trimmed by 4 bases and the J gene end by 2 bases; junction bases not matched to a gene: 8. CDR1 is SGHRS, CDR2 YFSETQ, per germline. The CDR3 consists of 15 residues. CDR3 residues: CASSPRQGPNTEAFF. CDR3 in DNA: TGCGCCAGCAGCCCCAGACAGGGACCCAACACTGAAGCTTTCTTT.

The genes are TRBV11-2 and TRBJ2-7, with a weak D call TRBD2 (6 bases). This CDR3 has 13 residues. Trimming pared 4 bases from V and 3 bases from J, leaving 10 bases between. CDR1 and CDR2 (germline): SGHAT, FQNNGV. CDR3 sequence reads: CASSSGGDYEQYF. The DNA of the CDR3 is TGTGCCAGCAGCTCAGGCGGGGACTACGAGCAGTACTTC.

The chain carries TRBV11-2 and TRBJ1-5; D possibly corresponds to TRBD1 (5 bases). The length of the CDR3 is 13 residues. V was shortened by 5 bases and J by 3 bases, with 8 bases between the two germline ends. CDR1 is SGHAT, CDR2 FQNNGV, per germline. The CDR3 DNA follows: TGTGCCAGCAGCGCACAGGCCAATCAGCCCCAGCATTTT. Translating it yields CASSAQANQPQHF. Using reference TRBV11-2 and TRBJ1-5 for the parts outside the CDR3, the full variable domain is EAGVAQSPRYKIIEKRQSVAFWCNPISGHATLYWYQQILGQGPKLLIQFQNNGVVDDSQLPKDRFSAERLKGVDSTLKIQPAKLEDSAVYLCASSAQANQPQHFGDGTRLSIL.

This clone was seen once. The chain recombines TRBV5-4 with TRBJ1-1; unclear D gene. Germline V CDR1 and CDR2: SGHNT, YYREEE (reference sequence). The V and J ends lost 2 bases and 6 bases respectively, with 14 bases between them. The CDR3 has 14 amino acids. CDR3 protein: CASSFNLVGAEAFF. In nucleotides, the CDR3 is TGTGCCAGCAGCTTTAACCTGGTTGGAGCTGAAGCTTTCTTT.

The chain recombines TRBV10-3 with TRBJ2-2; perhaps TRBD1 as D (6 bases). The CDR3 is made up of 12 amino acids. The V end was cut by 6 bases, the J end by 4 bases, with 6 bases between. Germline values: CDR1 ENHRY, CDR2 SYGVKD. The CDR3 DNA follows: TGTGCCATCAGACAGGGCACCGGGGAGCTGTTTTTT. Protein: CAIRQGTGELFF.

CDR3 sequence reads: CASSLKGAGELFF. CDR3 DNA sequence: TGCGCCAGCAGCTTGAAGGGGGCCGGGGAGCTGTTTTTT. V and J are TRBV5-1 and TRBJ2-2; TRBD1 is a possible D gene (6 bases). With 1 base removed from V and 6 bases from J, the gap between germline ends came to 7 bases. This CDR3 is built from 13 residues. CDR1 and CDR2 from the germline V gene are SGHRS and YFSETQ.

The V and J genes are TRBV29-1 and TRBJ1-5; D gene ambiguous. From germline, CDR1 is SQVTM and CDR2 ANQGSEA. Trimming took off 3 bases at V and 0 bases at J, with 6 bases between the two ends. The length of the CDR3 is 13 residues. In DNA, the CDR3 is TGCAGCGTTGAGGAGAATAGCAATCAGCCCCAGCATTTT. Residues: CSVEENSNQPQHF.

This rearrangement joins TRBV23-1 to TRBJ1-1; D possibly corresponds to TRBD1 (5 bases). TRBV23-1 is an ORF, with its function uncertain. Trimming took 10 bases from V and 1 from J, leaving 10 bases between them. The CDR3 loop spans 12 amino acids. CDR3 in amino acids: CATQTENTEAFF. CDR3 DNA sequence: TGCGCCACCCAGACAGAGAACACTGAAGCTTTCTTT.

The chain employs TRBV7-8 and TRBJ1-4, with 9 bases identical to TRBD1. The V gene end was trimmed by 7 bases and the J gene end by 0 bases; junction bases not matched to a gene: 9. The germline CDR1 and CDR2 sequences are SGHVS and FQNEAQ. This CDR3 region has 17 residues. CDR3 loop: CASKPGQGKATNEKLFF. The CDR3, as DNA: TGTGCCAGCAAACCTGGACAGGGGAAGGCAACTAATGAAAAACTGTTTTTT.

The rearrangement uses TRBV6-5 and TRBJ2-7; 9 bases align to TRBD2. From germline, CDR1 is MNHEY and CDR2 SVGAGI. Losses at the gene ends were 6 bases for V and 0 bases for J; bases not matched to a gene: 3. The CDR3 runs 14 residues. The CDR3 is CASSIAGVSYEQYF. The CDR3 coding sequence is TGTGCCAGCAGCATAGCGGGGGTCTCCTACGAGCAGTACTTC.

This sequence joins TRBV5-1 and TRBJ1-5; tentatively, D is TRBD1 (5 bases). From germline, CDR1 is SGHRS and CDR2 YFSETQ. This CDR3 region has 15 residues. The V end lost 0 bases, the J end lost 1 base, and 8 bases lay between the germline ends. CDR3: CASSLGTNSNQPQHF. The CDR3 DNA reads as TGCGCCAGCAGCTTGGGGACAAACAGCAATCAGCCCCAGCATTTT.

The chain is built from TRBV11-2 and TRBJ2-1; D possibly corresponds to TRBD2 (5 bases). Trimming removed 5 bases from V and 10 bases from J, with 18 bases in between. The germline CDR1 and CDR2 sequences are SGHAT and FQNNGV. The CDR3 extends over 14 amino acids. This CDR3 is CASSERFAGREQFF. In DNA, the CDR3 is TGTGCCAGCAGCGAGCGGTTTGCGGGCAGGGAGCAGTTCTTC.

The V and J genes are TRBV5-1 and TRBJ2-7; a weak D match, TRBD1 (6 bases). Germline V CDR1 and CDR2: SGHRS, YFSETQ. CDR3 length equals 11 residues. V was cut by 4 bases and J by 6 bases, with 8 bases left in between. CDR3 sequence: CASSRTAEQYF. The CDR3 nucleotides are TGCGCCAGCAGCAGGACAGCCGAGCAGTACTTC.

This sequence joins TRBV5-1 and TRBJ2-7; 7 bases map to TRBD1. The germline gives CDR1 SGHRS, CDR2 YFSETQ. The CDR3 runs 13 residues. The V and J ends lost 2 bases and 7 bases, in that order; junction bases with no gene match: 6. This chain's CDR3 is CASSLGAGGEQYF. CDR3 sequence (DNA): TGCGCCAGCAGCTTAGGGGCAGGGGGAGAGCAGTACTTC.

In nucleotides, the CDR3 is TGTGCCAGCAGCCGAAGTGGAGACCAGCCCCAGCATTTT. Protein sequence: CASSRSGDQPQHF. The rearrangement uses TRBV7-9 and TRBJ1-5; no reliable D call. CDR1 SEHNR and CDR2 FQNEAQ come from the germline V gene (reference sequence). This CDR3 has 13 residues. Trimming stripped 5 bases from V and 7 bases from J, with 12 bases between.

CDR3 bases: TGTGCCAGCAGCTCGGGACTAGCGGGGGGATATGGGGCCACAGATACGCAGTATTTT. It codes for CASSSGLAGGYGATDTQYF. The V and J genes are TRBV7-2 and TRBJ2-3; TRBD2 matches at 15 bases. CDR1 and CDR2 from the germline V gene are SGHTA and FQGNSA. The CDR3 is made up of 19 amino acids. V trimming: 4 bases; J trimming: 2 bases; junction bases outside the gene matches: 10.

This sequence joins TRBV9 and TRBJ1-5; D call uncertain. CDR3 length equals 13 residues. V lost 4 bases to trimming and J lost 5 bases, with 10 bases between them. Germline V gene sequence: CDR1 SGDLS, CDR2 YYNGEE. CDR3 nucleotides: TGTGCCAGCAGCTCACGTCGGGATCAGCCCCAGCATTTT. Translating gives CASSSRRDQPQHF.

Worth noting for this clone: The sample contains more than one DNA sequence encoding this CDR3. V and J are TRBV2 and TRBJ1-1; no clear D gene. V was cut by 8 bases and J by 6 bases, with 7 bases left in between. Germline V CDR1 and CDR2: SNHLY, FYNNEI. The CDR3 has 10 residues. CDR3 residues: CASRGPEAFF. The CDR3 nucleotides read TGTGCCAGCCGCGGCCCTGAAGCTTTCTTT.

In this sample, this clone turned up a few times. V usage is TRBV11-3 and J usage is TRBJ1-1; D is possibly TRBD1 (6 bases). V lost 3 bases, J lost 1 base, and 9 bases lay in between. CDR1 SGHNT and CDR2 YENEEA come from the germline V gene. This CDR3 is built from 14 residues. The DNA for the CDR3 is TGTGCCAGCAGCTTCCAGGGGAAGAACACTGAAGCTTTCTTT. This translates into CASSFQGKNTEAFF.

This chain connects TRBV7-9 to TRBJ1-2; D possibly corresponds to TRBD1 (6 bases). V gave up 3 bases and J gave up 6 bases, with 11 bases separating them. Germline assignment: CDR1 SEHNR and CDR2 FQNEAQ (reference sequence). This CDR3 comprises 13 residues. The CDR3: CASSLSRGDGYTF. The CDR3 region has the DNA TGTGCCAGCAGCTTGTCCAGGGGAGATGGCTACACCTTC.

The chain carries TRBV5-6 and TRBJ2-5; D unresolved. The CDR3 runs to 13 residues. In germline, CDR1 is SGHDT, CDR2 YYEEEE. The V gene lost 2 bases and the J gene lost 5 bases, with 10 bases spanning the gap. The CDR3: CASSLEFGETQYF. DNA of the CDR3: TGTGCCAGCAGCTTAGAGTTCGGGGAGACCCAGTACTTC.

The rearrangement links TRBV30 to TRBJ1-2; 7 bases line up with TRBD1. V lost 0 bases, J lost 4 bases, and 8 bases stayed unmatched. The length of the CDR3 is 15 residues. The germline V gene has CDR1 GTSNPN and CDR2 SVGIG (reference sequence). In DNA form, the CDR3 reads TGTGCCTGGAGTGTACGAGGGCAGGGGGGCTATGGCTACACCTTC. Amino acids: CAWSVRGQGGYGYTF.